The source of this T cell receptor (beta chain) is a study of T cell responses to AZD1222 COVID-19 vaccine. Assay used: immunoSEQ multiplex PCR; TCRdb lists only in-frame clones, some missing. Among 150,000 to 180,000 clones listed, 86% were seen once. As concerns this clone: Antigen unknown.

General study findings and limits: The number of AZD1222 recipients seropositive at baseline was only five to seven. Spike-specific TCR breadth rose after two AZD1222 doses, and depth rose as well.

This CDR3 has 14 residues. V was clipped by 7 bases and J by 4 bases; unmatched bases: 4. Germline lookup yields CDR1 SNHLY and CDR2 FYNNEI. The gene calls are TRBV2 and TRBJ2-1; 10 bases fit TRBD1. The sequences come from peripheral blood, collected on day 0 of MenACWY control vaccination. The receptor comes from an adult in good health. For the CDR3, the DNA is TGTGCCAGCATGGGACAGGGGCGGTACAATGAGCAGTTCTTC. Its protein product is CASMGQGRYNEQFF.